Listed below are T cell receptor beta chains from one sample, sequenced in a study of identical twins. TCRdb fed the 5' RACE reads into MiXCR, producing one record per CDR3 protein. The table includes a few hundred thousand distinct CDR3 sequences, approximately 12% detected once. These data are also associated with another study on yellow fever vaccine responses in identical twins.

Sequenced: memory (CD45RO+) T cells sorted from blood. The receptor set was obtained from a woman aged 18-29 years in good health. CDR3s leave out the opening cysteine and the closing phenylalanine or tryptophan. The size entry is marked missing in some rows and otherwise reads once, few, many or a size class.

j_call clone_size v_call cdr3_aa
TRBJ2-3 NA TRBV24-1 ATSDLRGFQADTQY
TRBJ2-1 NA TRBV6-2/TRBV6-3 ASSSWTGNNEQF
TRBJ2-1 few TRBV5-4 ASSFSGRDDNEQF
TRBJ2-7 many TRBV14 ASSHLQEGGVYHEQY
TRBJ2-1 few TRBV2 ASMDRGLDNEQF
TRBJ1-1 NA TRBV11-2 ASSLVSPERNTEAF
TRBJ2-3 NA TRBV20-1 SAGKRTGVGDTQY
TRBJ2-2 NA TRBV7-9 ASSLKGPLNTGELF
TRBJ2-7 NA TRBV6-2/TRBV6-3 ASSALRDRGHEQY
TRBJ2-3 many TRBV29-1 SSGPADTQY
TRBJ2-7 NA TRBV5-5 ASGNYEQY